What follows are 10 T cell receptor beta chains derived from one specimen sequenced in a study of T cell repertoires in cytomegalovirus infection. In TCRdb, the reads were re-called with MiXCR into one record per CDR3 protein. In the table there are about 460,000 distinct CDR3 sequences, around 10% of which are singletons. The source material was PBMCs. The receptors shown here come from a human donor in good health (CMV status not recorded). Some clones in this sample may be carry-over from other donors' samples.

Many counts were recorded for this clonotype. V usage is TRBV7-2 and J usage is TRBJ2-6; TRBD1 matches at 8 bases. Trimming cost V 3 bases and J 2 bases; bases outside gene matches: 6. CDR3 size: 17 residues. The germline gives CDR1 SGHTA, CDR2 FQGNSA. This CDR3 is CASSLQGAVTGANVLTF. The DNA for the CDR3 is TGTGCCAGCAGCTTGCAGGGGGCAGTGACTGGGGCCAACGTCCTGACTTTC.

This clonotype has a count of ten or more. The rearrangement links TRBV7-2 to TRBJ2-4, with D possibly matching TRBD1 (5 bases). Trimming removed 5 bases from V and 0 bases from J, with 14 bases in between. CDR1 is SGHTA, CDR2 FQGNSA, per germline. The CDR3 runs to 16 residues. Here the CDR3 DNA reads TGTGCCAGCAGCCCTTACTCCCAGGGAGCCAAAAACATTCAGTACTTC. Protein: CASSPYSQGAKNIQYF.

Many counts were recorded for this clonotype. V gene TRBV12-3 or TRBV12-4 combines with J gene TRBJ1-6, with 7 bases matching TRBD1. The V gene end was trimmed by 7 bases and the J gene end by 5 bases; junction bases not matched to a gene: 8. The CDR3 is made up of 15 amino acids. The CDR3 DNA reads TGTGCCAGCACTTGGACAGGAGCAAATAATTCACCCCTCCACTTT. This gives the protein CASTWTGANNSPLHF.

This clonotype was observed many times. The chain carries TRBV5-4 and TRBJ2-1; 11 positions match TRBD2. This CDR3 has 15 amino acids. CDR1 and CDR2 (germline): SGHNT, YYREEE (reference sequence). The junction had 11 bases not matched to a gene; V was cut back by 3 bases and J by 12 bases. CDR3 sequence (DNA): TGTGCCAGCAGCTACCTGACTAGCGGGATATACGGGCAGTTCTTC. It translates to CASSYLTSGIYGQFF. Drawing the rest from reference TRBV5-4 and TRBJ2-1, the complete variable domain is ETGVTQSPTHLIKTRGQQVTLRCSSQSGHNTVSWYQQALGQGPQFIFQYYREEENGRGNFPPRFSGLQFPNYSSELNVNALELDDSALYLCASSYLTSGIYGQFFGPGTRLTVL.

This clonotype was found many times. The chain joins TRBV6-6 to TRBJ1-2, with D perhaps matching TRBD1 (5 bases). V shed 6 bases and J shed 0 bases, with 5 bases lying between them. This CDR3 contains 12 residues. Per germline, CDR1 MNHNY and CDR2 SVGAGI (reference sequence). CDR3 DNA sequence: TGTGCCAGCAGAGGGGCTAACTATGGCTACACCTTC. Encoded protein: CASRGANYGYTF.

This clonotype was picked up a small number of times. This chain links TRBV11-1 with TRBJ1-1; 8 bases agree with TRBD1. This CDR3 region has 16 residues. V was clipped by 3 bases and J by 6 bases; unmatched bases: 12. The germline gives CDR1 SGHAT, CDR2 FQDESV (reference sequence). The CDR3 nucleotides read TGTGCCAGCAGCTTGGGATCTGGACAGGGTTTCGCTGAAGCTTTCTTT. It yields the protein CASSLGSGQGFAEAFF.

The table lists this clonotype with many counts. CDR3 in DNA: TGTGCCAGCAGCTTGGGACTAGCTCTAAATGAGCAGTTCTTC. Translating it yields CASSLGLALNEQFF. V is TRBV7-9 and J is TRBJ2-1; 9 positions match TRBD2. This CDR3 comprises 14 residues. Germline V lookup: CDR1 SEHNR, CDR2 FQNEAQ (reference sequence). J was trimmed by 7 bases and V by 3 bases; bases with no gene match: 4.

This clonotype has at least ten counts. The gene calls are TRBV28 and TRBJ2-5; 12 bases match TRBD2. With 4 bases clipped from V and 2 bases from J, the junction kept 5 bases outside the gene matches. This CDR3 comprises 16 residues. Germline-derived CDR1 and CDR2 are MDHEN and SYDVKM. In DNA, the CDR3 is TGTGCCAGCAGTTCGGGACTAGCGGGCCTACAAGAGACCCAGTACTTC. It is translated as CASSSGLAGLQETQYF.

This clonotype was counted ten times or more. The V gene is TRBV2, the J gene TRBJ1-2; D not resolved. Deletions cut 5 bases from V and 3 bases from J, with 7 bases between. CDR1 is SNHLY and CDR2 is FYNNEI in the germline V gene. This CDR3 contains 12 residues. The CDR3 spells CASSSGYYGYTF. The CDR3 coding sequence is TGTGCCAGCAGTTCCGGGTACTATGGCTACACCTTC.

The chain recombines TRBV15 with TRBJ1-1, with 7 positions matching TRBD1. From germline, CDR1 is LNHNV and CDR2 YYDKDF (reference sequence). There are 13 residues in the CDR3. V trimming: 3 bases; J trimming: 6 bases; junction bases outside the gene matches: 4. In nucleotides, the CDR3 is TGTGCCACCAGCAGCCGGCAGGGGGCTGAAGCTTTCTTT. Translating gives CATSSRQGAEAFF.